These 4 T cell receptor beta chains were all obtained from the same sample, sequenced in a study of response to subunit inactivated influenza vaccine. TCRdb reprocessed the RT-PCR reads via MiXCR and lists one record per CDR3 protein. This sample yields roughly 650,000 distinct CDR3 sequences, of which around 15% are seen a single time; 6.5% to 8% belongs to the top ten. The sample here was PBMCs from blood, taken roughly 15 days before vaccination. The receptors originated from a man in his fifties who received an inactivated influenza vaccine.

This chain's CDR3 is CSASDGRTDTQYF. Written as DNA, the CDR3 is TGCAGCGCCTCGGACGGACGCACAGATACGCAGTATTTT. The V call is TRBV29-1, the J call TRBJ2-3; D ambiguous. The V gene's germline CDR1 is SQVTM and CDR2 ANQGSEA. V was cut by 7 bases and J by 1 base, with 12 bases left in between. This CDR3 has 13 residues.

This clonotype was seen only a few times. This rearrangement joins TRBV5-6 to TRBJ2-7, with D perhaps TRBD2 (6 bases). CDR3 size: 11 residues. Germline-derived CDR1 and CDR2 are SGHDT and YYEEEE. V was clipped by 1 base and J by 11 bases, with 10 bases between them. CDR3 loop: CASSLQGGEYF. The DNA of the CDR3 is TGTGCCAGCAGCTTGCAAGGAGGGGAGTACTTC.

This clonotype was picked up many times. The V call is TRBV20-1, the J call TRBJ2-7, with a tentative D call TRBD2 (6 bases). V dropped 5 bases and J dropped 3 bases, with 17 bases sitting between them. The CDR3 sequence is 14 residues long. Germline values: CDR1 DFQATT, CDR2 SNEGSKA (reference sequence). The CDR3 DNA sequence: TGCAGTGCTCCCTCGGGGCGGGGTCGCTACGAGCAGTACTTC. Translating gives CSAPSGRGRYEQYF.

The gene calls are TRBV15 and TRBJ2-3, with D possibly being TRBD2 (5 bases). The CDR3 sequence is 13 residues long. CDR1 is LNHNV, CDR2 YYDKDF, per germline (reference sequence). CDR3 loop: CATGRDSTDTQYF. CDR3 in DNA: TGTGCTACGGGTCGGGATAGCACAGATACGCAGTATTTT.